This T cell receptor beta chain was captured by sequencing in a study of ipilimumab plus nivolumab after autologous stem cell transplantation. Study conclusions and caveats: The authors say TCR, Treg and microbiome findings warrant further study.

Measured with immunoSEQ multiplex PCR; TCRdb has only the in-frame clones, and not every one. The sample records 15,000 to 20,000 clones, approximately 80% being singletons. To note about this clone: Antigen: not known.

Starting 14 to 28 days after autologous transplant, ipilimumab 1 mg/kg was given. Dosing: nivolumab 3 mg/kg IV, weeks 1, 4, 7, 10, then every two weeks to week 26. The junction had 14 bases not matched to a gene; V was cut back by 3 bases and J by 10 bases. This CDR3 region has 17 residues. Germline CDR1 SGHRS, CDR2 YFSETQ. Sequenced here: PBMCs, sampled in a trial of ipilimumab plus nivolumab as post-transplant consolidation. The sequence was obtained from a male donor with diffuse large B-cell lymphoma. The gene calls are TRBV5-1 and TRBJ1-6; TRBD1 matches at 9 bases. The CDR3 nucleotides are TGCGCCAGCAGCTACTTCACCACAGGGGGCGCCGGGTCACCCCTCCACTTT. The encoded protein is CASSYFTTGGAGSPLHF.